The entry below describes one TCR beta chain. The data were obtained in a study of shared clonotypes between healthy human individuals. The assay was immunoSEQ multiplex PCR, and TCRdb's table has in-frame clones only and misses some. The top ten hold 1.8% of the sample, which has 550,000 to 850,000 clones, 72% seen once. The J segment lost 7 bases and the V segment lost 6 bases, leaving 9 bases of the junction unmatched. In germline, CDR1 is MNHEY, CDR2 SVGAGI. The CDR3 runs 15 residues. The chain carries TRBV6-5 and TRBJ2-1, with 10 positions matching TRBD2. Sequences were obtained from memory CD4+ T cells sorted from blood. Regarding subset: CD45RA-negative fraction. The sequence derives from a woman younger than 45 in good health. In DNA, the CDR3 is TGTGCCAGCAGGCTCTCTAGCGGGAGTAAAAATGAGCAGTTCTTC. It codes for CASRLSSGSKNEQFF.